Given below is one T cell receptor (beta chain) in context. Use of 60 Vbeta and 13 Jbeta primers characterized the PCR. Libraries were prepared by immunoSEQ multiplex PCR; TCRdb keeps only in-frame clonotypes and omits some of them. There are some 220,000 clones in the sample; roughly 89% occur only once, and 1% lies in the top ten. V gave up 4 bases and J gave up 4 bases; unmatched junction bases: 6. The CDR3 loop spans 15 amino acids. Germline assignment: CDR1 LGHNA and CDR2 YNFKEQ. These data originate in a study of cytomegalovirus exposure and HLA in healthy donors. The source is a woman under 30 in good health and CMV-seronegative. The V call is TRBV4-2, the J call TRBJ2-1, with TRBD2 matching over 8 bases. The material sequenced was PBMCs. The CDR3 DNA is TGTGCCAGCAGCCCGAGCGGGGGAAGTTACAATGAGCAGTTCTTC. It translates to CASSPSGGSYNEQFF.